This T cell receptor beta chain is drawn from a study of TIL therapy for anti-PD-1-resistant metastatic lung cancer. For the study at large: Median tumor mutation burden was 1.5 mutations per megabase.

The libraries were made with immunoSEQ v3. Profiling relied on immunoSEQ multiplex PCR, and the TCRdb table lists in-frame clones only, not all of them. The table includes about 60,000 clones, around 87% detected once. This clone showed up just once. Trimming removed 4 bases from V and 5 bases from J, with 12 bases in between. CDR1 SGHDT and CDR2 YYEEEE come from the germline V gene. The length of the CDR3 is 13 residues. The time point denotes: pre-treatment sample, taken before nivolumab and TIL therapy. Source: blood, taken at baseline. The sequence derives from a person aged 30 to 80 with non-small cell lung cancer. The chain recombines TRBV5-6 with TRBJ2-5; possible D gene TRBD2, 5 bases. As DNA, the CDR3 is TGTGCCAGCAGCGGCGGGCCCGGGGAGACCCAGTACTTC. This sequence encodes CASSGGPGETQYF.